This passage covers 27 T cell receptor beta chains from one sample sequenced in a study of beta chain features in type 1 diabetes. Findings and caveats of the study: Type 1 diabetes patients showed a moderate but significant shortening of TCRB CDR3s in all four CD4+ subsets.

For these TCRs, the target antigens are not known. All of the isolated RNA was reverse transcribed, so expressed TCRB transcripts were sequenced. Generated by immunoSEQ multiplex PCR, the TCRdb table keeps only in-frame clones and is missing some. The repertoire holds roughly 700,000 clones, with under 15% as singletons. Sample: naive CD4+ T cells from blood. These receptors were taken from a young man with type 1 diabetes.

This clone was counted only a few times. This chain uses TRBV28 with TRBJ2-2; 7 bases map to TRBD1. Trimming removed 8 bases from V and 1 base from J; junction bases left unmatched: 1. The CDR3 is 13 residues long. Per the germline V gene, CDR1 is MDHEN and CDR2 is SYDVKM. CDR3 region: CASRTGNTGELFF. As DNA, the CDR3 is TGTGCCAGCCGGACAGGGAACACCGGGGAGCTGTTTTTT.

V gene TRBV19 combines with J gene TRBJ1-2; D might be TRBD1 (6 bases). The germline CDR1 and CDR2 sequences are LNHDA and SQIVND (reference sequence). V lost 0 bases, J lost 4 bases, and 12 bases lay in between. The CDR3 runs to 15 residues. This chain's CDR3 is CASSIDQGPGYGYTF. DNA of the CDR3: TGTGCCAGTAGTATAGATCAGGGGCCTGGCTATGGCTACACCTTC. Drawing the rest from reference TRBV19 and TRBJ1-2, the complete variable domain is DGGITQSPKYLFRKEGQNVTLSCEQNLNHDAMYWYRQDPGQGLRLIYYSQIVNDFQKGDIAEGYSVSREKKESFPLTVTSAQKNPTAFYLCASSIDQGPGYGYTFGSGTRLTVV.

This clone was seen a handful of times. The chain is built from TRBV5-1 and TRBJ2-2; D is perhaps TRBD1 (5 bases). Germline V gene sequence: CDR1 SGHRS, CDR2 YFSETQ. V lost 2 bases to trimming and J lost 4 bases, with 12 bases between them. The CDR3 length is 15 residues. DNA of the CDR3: TGCGCCAGCAGCTTCCTATCGACAGTCACCGGGGAGCTGTTTTTT. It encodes CASSFLSTVTGELFF.

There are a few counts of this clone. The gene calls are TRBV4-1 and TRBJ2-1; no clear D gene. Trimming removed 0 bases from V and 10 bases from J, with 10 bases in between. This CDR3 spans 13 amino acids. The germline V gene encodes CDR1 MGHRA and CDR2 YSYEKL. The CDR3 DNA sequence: TGCGCCAGCAGCCAAGATTCCGTCAGGGAGCAGTTCTTC. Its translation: CASSQDSVREQFF.

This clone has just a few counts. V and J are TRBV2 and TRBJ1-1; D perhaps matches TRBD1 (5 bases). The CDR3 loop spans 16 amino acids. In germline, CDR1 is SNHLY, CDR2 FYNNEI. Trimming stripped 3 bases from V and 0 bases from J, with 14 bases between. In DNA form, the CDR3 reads TGTGCCAGCAGTGACCTGGGGGTGGGAATGAACACTGAAGCTTTCTTT. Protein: CASSDLGVGMNTEAFF.

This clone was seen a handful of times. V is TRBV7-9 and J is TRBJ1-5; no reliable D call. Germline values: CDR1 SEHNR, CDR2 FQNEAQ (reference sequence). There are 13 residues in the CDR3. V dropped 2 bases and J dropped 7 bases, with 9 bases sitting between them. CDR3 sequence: CASSLSEGQPQHF. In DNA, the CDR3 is TGTGCCAGCAGCTTATCGGAGGGACAGCCCCAGCATTTT.

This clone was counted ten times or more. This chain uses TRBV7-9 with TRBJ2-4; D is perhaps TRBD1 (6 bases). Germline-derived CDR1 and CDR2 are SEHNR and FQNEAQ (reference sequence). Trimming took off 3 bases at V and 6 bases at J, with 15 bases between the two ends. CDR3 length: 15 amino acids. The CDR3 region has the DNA TGTGCCAGCAGCTTCCGAGGGCAGGGGTCAAACATTCAGTACTTC. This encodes CASSFRGQGSNIQYF.

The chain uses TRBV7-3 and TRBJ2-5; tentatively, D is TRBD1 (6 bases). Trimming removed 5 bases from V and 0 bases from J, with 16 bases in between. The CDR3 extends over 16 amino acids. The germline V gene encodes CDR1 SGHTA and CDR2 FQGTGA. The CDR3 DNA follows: TGTGCCAGCAGCCCTCACGGACAGTTGTACCAAGAGACCCAGTACTTC. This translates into CASSPHGQLYQETQYF.

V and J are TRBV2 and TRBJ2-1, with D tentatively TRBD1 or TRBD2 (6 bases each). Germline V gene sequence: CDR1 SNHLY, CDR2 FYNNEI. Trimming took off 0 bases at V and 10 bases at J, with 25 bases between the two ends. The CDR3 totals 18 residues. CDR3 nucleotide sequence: TGTGCCAGCAGTGAAGCCCCCTGGGGGCTAGCGAACCCTAGGGAGCAGTTCTTC. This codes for CASSEAPWGLANPREQFF.

Here the CDR3 reads CAWSGYQGSYEQYF. Written as DNA, the CDR3 is TGTGCCTGGAGTGGATATCAGGGGTCCTACGAGCAGTACTTC. V usage is TRBV30 and J usage is TRBJ2-7; TRBD1 is a possible D gene (6 bases). V lost 1 base and J lost 1, with 11 bases in between. Germline V gene lookup returns CDR1 GTSNPN and CDR2 SVGIG (reference sequence). This CDR3 spans 14 amino acids.

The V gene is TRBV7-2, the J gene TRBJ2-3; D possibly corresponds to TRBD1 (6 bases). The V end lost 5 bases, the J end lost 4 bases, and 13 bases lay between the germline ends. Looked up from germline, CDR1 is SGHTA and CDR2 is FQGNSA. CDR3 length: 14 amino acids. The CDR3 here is CASSLGGFPDTQYF. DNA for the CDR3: TGTGCCAGCAGCCTAGGGGGTTTTCCAGATACGCAGTATTTT.

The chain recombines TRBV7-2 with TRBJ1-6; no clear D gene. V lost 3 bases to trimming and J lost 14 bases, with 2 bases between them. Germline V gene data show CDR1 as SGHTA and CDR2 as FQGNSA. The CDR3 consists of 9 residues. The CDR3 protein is CASSFTLHF. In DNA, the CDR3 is TGTGCCAGCAGCTTCACCCTCCACTTT.

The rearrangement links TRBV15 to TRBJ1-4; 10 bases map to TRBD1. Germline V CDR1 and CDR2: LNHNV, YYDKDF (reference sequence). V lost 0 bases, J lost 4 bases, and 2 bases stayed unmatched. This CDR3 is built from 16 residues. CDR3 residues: CATSRDRDRGNEKLFF. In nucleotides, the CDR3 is TGTGCCACCAGCAGAGATCGGGACAGGGGTAATGAAAAACTGTTTTTT.

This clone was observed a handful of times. The CDR3 DNA reads TGTGCCTGGAGTCCCCAAGGACTGTTTCGGAGAAGGTACGAGCAGTACTTC. It encodes CAWSPQGLFRRRYEQYF. The chain uses TRBV30 and TRBJ2-7, with D perhaps TRBD2 (5 bases). V was cut by 2 bases and J by 4 bases, with 24 bases left in between. The CDR3 spans 17 residues. The germline V gene encodes CDR1 GTSNPN and CDR2 SVGIG (reference sequence).

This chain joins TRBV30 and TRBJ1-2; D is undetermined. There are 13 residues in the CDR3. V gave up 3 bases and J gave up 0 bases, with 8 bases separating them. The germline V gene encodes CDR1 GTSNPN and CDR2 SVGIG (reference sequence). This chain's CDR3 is CAWSGRPNYGYTF. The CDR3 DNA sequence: TGTGCCTGGAGCGGACGGCCTAACTATGGCTACACCTTC.

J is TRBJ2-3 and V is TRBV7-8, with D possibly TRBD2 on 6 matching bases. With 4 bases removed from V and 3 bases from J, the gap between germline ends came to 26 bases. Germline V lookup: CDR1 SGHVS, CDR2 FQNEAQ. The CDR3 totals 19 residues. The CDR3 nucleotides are TGTGCCAGCAGCTCAATCATTGGACGGCCTGCGCGGGGTACAGATACGCAGTATTTT. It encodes CASSSIIGRPARGTDTQYF.

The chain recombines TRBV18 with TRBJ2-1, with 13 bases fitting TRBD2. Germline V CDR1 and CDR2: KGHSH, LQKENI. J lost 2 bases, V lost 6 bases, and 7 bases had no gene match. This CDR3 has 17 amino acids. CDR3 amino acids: CASSQGLAGAPYNEQFF. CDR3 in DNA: TGTGCCAGCTCCCAAGGACTAGCGGGGGCCCCCTACAATGAGCAGTTCTTC. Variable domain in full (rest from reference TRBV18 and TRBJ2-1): NAGVMQNPRHLVRRRGQEARLRCSPMKGHSHVYWYRQLPEEGLKFMVYLQKENIIDESGMPKERFSAEFPKEGPSILRIQQVVRGDSAAYFCASSQGLAGAPYNEQFFGPGTRLTVL.

CDR3 loop: CSVEDQDWTSGGYGNEQFF. As DNA, the CDR3 is TGCAGCGTTGAAGATCAGGATTGGACTAGCGGGGGTTATGGGAATGAGCAGTTCTTC. The chain joins TRBV29-1 to TRBJ2-1; 13 positions agree with TRBD2. The CDR3 consists of 19 residues. Germline CDR1 and CDR2: SQVTM and ANQGSEA. V lost 0 bases to trimming and J lost 7 bases; unmatched junction nucleotides: 15.

The CDR3 DNA is TGCAGTGCTAGGGGGGACCGCCAGCATTTT. The encoded protein is CSARGDRQHF. This rearrangement joins TRBV20-1 to TRBJ1-5; perhaps TRBD1 as D (5 bases). V dropped 3 bases and J dropped 12 bases, with 9 bases sitting between them. CDR3 length equals 10 residues. Germline CDR1 DFQATT, CDR2 SNEGSKA (reference sequence).

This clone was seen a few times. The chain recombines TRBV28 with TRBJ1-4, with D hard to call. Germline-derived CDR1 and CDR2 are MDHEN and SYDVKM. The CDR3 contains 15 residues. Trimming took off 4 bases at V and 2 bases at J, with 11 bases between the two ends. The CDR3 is CASSYGWQTNEKLFF. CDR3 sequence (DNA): TGTGCCAGCAGTTATGGATGGCAGACTAATGAAAAACTGTTTTTT.

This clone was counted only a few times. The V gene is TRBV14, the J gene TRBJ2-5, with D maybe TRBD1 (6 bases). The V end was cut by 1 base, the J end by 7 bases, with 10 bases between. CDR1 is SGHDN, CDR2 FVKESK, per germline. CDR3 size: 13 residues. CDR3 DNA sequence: TGTGCCAGCAGCCAAGGACAGGCTGGGACCCAGTACTTC. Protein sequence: CASSQGQAGTQYF.

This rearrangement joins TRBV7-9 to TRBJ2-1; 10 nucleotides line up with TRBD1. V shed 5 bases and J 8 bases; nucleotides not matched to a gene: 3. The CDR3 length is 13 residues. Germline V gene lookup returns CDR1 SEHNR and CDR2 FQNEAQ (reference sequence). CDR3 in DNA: TGTGCCAGCAGCAAGGGGACAGGGGATGAGCAGTTCTTC. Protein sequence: CASSKGTGDEQFF.

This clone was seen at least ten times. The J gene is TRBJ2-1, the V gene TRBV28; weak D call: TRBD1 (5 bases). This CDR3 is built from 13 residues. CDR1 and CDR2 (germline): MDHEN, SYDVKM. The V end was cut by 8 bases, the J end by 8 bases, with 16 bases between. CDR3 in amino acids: CASGPRWGDEQFF. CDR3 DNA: TGTGCCAGCGGACCCCGCTGGGGCGATGAGCAGTTCTTC.

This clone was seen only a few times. As DNA, the CDR3 is TGTGCCAGCAGCTTGGGACAGGGGAAGGGCAATCAGCCCCAGCATTTT. As protein: CASSLGQGKGNQPQHF. The chain employs TRBV5-6 and TRBJ1-5; 8 bases agree with TRBD1. The V segment lost 0 bases and the J segment 2 bases; nucleotides outside the gene matches: 4. The CDR3 has 16 residues. Germline V lookup: CDR1 SGHDT, CDR2 YYEEEE.

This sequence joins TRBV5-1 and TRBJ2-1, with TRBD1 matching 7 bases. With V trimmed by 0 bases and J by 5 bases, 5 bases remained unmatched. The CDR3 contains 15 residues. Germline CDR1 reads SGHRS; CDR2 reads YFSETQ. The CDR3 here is CASSLDPGQHNEQFF. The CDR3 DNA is TGCGCCAGCAGCTTGGACCCGGGACAGCACAATGAGCAGTTCTTC.

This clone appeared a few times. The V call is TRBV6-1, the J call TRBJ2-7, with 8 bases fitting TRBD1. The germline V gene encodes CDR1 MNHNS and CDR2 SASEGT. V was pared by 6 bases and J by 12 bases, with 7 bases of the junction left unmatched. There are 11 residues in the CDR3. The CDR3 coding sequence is TGTGCCAGCAGGATGACAGGGGTAGGGTACTTC. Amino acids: CASRMTGVGYF.

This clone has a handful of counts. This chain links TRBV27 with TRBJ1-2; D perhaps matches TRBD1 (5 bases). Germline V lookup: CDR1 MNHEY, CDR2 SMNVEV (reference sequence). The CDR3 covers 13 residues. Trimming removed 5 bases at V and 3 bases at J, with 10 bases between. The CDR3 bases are TGTGCCAGCAGTATTCGACAGCACTATGGCTACACCTTC. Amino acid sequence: CASSIRQHYGYTF.